These 5 T cell receptor beta chains came from one sample sequenced in a study of PD-1 blockade in classical Hodgkin lymphoma. Brentuximab vedotin exposure varied, and every patient relapsed after autologous stem cell transplantation. TCRdb's table, derived via immunoSEQ multiplex PCR, lists solely in-frame clones and lacks some. The top ten hold approximately 9.9% of the sample, which has over 35,000 clones, around 78% seen once. The source material was peripheral blood mononuclear cells (PBMCs), sampled at baseline. Receptor source: a human donor with classical Hodgkin lymphoma.

The chain combines TRBV18 with TRBJ2-7; 9 positions agree with TRBD1. The CDR3 spans 14 residues. The germline CDR1 and CDR2 sequences are KGHSH and LQKENI. Trimming took 5 bases from V and 5 from J; bases not matched to a gene: 7. The CDR3 is CASSSRQGDNEQYF. The CDR3 nucleotides are TGTGCCAGCTCATCCCGACAGGGGGACAACGAGCAGTACTTC.

This clone has a handful of counts. CDR3 residues: CASIHNQGSYGYTF. DNA for the CDR3: TGTGCCAGCATCCACAACCAGGGCTCCTATGGCTACACCTTC. V gene TRBV28 combines with J gene TRBJ1-2, with D tentatively TRBD1 (5 bases). Trimming stripped 7 bases from V and 4 bases from J, with 16 bases between. The CDR3 loop spans 14 amino acids. Germline-derived CDR1 and CDR2 are MDHEN and SYDVKM.

The chain uses TRBV15 and TRBJ2-5; unclear D gene. V lost 2 bases and J 1 base, leaving 20 bases between the germline ends. This CDR3 is 18 amino acids long. Germline V lookup: CDR1 LNHNV, CDR2 YYDKDF (reference sequence). CDR3 sequence: CATSRFKGTLRSQETQYF. The CDR3 DNA follows: TGTGCCACCAGCAGATTCAAGGGTACCCTGCGGTCCCAAGAGACCCAGTACTTC.

J is TRBJ1-1 and V is TRBV29-1, with D unresolved. This CDR3 comprises 12 residues. Deletions cut 3 bases from V and 8 bases from J, with 13 bases between. The V gene's germline CDR1 is SQVTM and CDR2 ANQGSEA. The CDR3 nucleotides read TGCAGCGTTGACTCGGCAGGAGGAGAAGCTTTCTTT. Translated, it gives CSVDSAGGEAFF.

V gene TRBV4-2 combines with J gene TRBJ1-1; D uncertain. The CDR3 contains 13 residues. The V end lost 0 bases, the J end lost 8 bases, and 10 bases lay between the germline ends. Germline CDR1 LGHNA, CDR2 YNFKEQ. The CDR3 is CASSQEGRWEAFF. Here the CDR3 DNA reads TGTGCCAGCAGCCAAGAAGGGAGGTGGGAAGCTTTCTTT.